The 21 T cell receptor beta chains given below trace back to one sample, sequenced in a study of blood T cell repertoires in COVID-19. Generated by immunoSEQ multiplex PCR, the TCRdb table keeps only in-frame clones and is missing some. The sample carries 50,000 to 75,000 clones, roughly 87% recorded once. The specimen was peripheral blood. These receptor sequences come from a man aged 80 or over in a cohort sampled during active COVID-19.

The chain recombines TRBV18 with TRBJ1-1, with 7 nucleotides matching TRBD1. CDR1 and CDR2 (germline): KGHSH, LQKENI. CDR3 length equals 14 residues. Losses at the gene ends were 4 bases for V and 3 bases for J; bases not matched to a gene: 5. DNA of the CDR3: TGTGCCAGCTCACAGGGGGCTGTGGACACTGAAGCTTTCTTT. Amino acids: CASSQGAVDTEAFF.

This sequence joins TRBV5-1 and TRBJ2-7; D is ambiguous. CDR1 and CDR2 from the germline V gene are SGHRS and YFSETQ. This CDR3 region has 14 residues. The germline V and J ends were trimmed by 0 bases and 2 bases, with 9 bases remaining between them. The CDR3: CASSLGPETYEQYF. The CDR3 DNA is TGCGCCAGCAGCTTGGGTCCAGAAACCTACGAGCAGTACTTC.

The chain joins TRBV7-6 to TRBJ2-1, with 13 bases lining up with TRBD2. The V and J ends lost 4 bases and 4 bases, in that order; junction bases with no gene match: 4. The CDR3 is made up of 16 amino acids. Germline V gives CDR1 SGHVS, CDR2 FNYEAQ. DNA for the CDR3: TGTGCCAGCAGCTCGAAGGGACTAGCGGGGTACAATGAGCAGTTCTTC. Its translation is CASSSKGLAGYNEQFF.

The rearrangement uses TRBV3-1 (or the pseudogene TRBV3-2) and TRBJ2-5, with 7 nucleotides matching TRBD1. The V segment lost 1 base and the J segment 4 bases; nucleotides outside the gene matches: 9. In germline, CDR1 is LGHDT, CDR2 YNNKEL (reference sequence). The CDR3 is 16 amino acids. In nucleotides, the CDR3 is TGTGCCAGCAGCCAAGGTCGGGACAGTCTTGGAGAGACCCAGTACTTC. Amino acids: CASSQGRDSLGETQYF.

CDR3 DNA: TGTGCCAGCAGCTTAGGGCAGGGGAGCAATCAGCCCCAGCATTTT. Protein: CASSLGQGSNQPQHF. The chain employs TRBV5-6 and TRBJ1-5; a weak D match, TRBD1 (6 bases). Germline CDR1 and CDR2: SGHDT and YYEEEE. This CDR3 is 15 amino acids long. V was cut by 2 bases and J by 1 base, with 10 bases left in between.

The rearrangement links TRBV7-9 to TRBJ1-2; D perhaps matches TRBD1 (6 bases). The CDR3 loop spans 16 amino acids. With 5 bases removed from V and 3 bases from J, the gap between germline ends came to 19 bases. Germline V gives CDR1 SEHNR, CDR2 FQNEAQ (reference sequence). The CDR3 region has the DNA TGTGCCAGCAGCCCCGAGATAACAGGGACCTACTATGGCTACACCTTC. It specifies CASSPEITGTYYGYTF. Full variable domain (outside the CDR3, taken from reference TRBV7-9 and TRBJ1-2): DTGVSQNPRHKITKRGQNVTFRCDPISEHNRLYWYRQTLGQGPEFLTYFQNEAQLEKSRLLSDRFSAERPKGSFSTLEIQRTEQGDSAMYLCASSPEITGTYYGYTFGSGTRLTVV.

The CDR3 DNA reads TGTGCCAGCAGCGTAGGTGAGGGTAGTTGGGGAAACACCATATATTTT. It is translated as CASSVGEGSWGNTIYF. The gene calls are TRBV9 and TRBJ1-3; no firm D call. The CDR3 is 16 residues long. Germline V gene data show CDR1 as SGDLS and CDR2 as YYNGEE. V lost 0 bases, J lost 4 bases, and 14 bases lay in between.

J is TRBJ1-5 and V is TRBV6-2 or TRBV6-3; TRBD1 agrees at 7 bases. This CDR3 is 16 amino acids long. Germline-derived CDR1 and CDR2 are MNHEY and SVGEGT. Germline trimming cut 2 bases from V and 2 bases from J; bases unmatched to any gene: 6. The CDR3 DNA reads TGTGCCAGCAGTTACAGAACAGGGGTAGGCAATCAGCCCCAGCATTTT. Its translation is CASSYRTGVGNQPQHF.

The genes are TRBV11-2 and TRBJ1-2; 7 nucleotides agree with TRBD1. This CDR3 has 13 amino acids. The ends lost 5 bases at V and 2 bases at J; junction bases unmatched: 2. Germline CDR1 and CDR2: SGHAT and FQNNGV. CDR3: CASSATGNYGYTF. The CDR3 coding sequence is TGTGCCAGCAGCGCGACAGGGAACTATGGCTACACCTTC.

The chain is built from TRBV19 and TRBJ1-5, with 8 bases identical to TRBD1. This CDR3 has 15 amino acids. The germline V gene has CDR1 LNHDA and CDR2 SQIVND (reference sequence). The junction had 7 bases not matched to a gene; V was cut back by 1 base and J by 8 bases. In nucleotides, the CDR3 is TGTGCCAGTAGTATAGGGACAGGGACGGGGGAGCCCCAGCATTTT. It yields the protein CASSIGTGTGEPQHF.

The chain uses TRBV27 and TRBJ2-7, with 14 bases matching TRBD2. CDR3 length: 16 residues. From germline, CDR1 is MNHEY and CDR2 SMNVEV (reference sequence). Trimming took 2 bases from V and 3 from J; bases not matched to a gene: 3. CDR3 residues: CASSLAGTSGSYEQYF. Written as DNA, the CDR3 is TGTGCCAGCAGTTTAGCTGGGACTAGCGGGAGCTACGAGCAGTACTTC.

V usage is TRBV18 and J usage is TRBJ2-1, with 12 bases aligning to TRBD2. Germline CDR1 is KGHSH and CDR2 is LQKENI. Trimming cost V 5 bases and J 5 bases; bases outside gene matches: 7. This CDR3 has 16 amino acids. Here the CDR3 reads CASSSRTSGANNEQFF. Written as DNA, the CDR3 is TGTGCCAGCTCATCGAGGACTAGCGGGGCTAACAATGAGCAGTTCTTC.

The V gene is TRBV3-1 (or the pseudogene TRBV3-2), the J gene TRBJ2-7; 8 bases align to TRBD1. The CDR3 length is 16 residues. J gave up 6 bases and V 0 bases, and 10 bases lay outside the gene matches. Germline V CDR1 and CDR2: LGHDT, YNNKEL (reference sequence). The CDR3 nucleotides read TGTGCCAGCAGCCAAGAGATGGGACAGGTTAGCGGCGAGCAGTACTTC. Protein product: CASSQEMGQVSGEQYF.

The chain employs TRBV10-3 and TRBJ2-5; D gene ambiguous. CDR3 size: 13 residues. In germline, CDR1 is ENHRY, CDR2 SYGVKD. Trimming removed 3 bases from V and 2 bases from J, with 7 bases in between. Written as DNA, the CDR3 is TGTGCCATCAGTGATGGCAGACAAGAGACCCAGTACTTC. Translation gives CAISDGRQETQYF.

The J gene is TRBJ2-5, the V gene TRBV12-5; D possibly corresponds to TRBD2 (7 bases). With 1 base removed from V and 5 bases from J, the gap between germline ends came to 20 bases. The CDR3 consists of 17 residues. Germline V CDR1 and CDR2: LGHNT, FRNRAP. The CDR3 loop reads CASGLDVQGGFWETQYF. The DNA for the CDR3 is TGTGCTAGTGGTTTGGACGTACAGGGAGGGTTTTGGGAGACCCAGTACTTC.

The chain combines TRBV7-2 with TRBJ2-7; 7 nucleotides agree with TRBD1. V lost 5 bases to trimming and J lost 1 base; unmatched junction nucleotides: 8. There are 15 residues in the CDR3. The V gene's germline CDR1 is SGHTA and CDR2 FQGNSA. Written as DNA, the CDR3 is TGTGCCAGCAGCCCCGACAGGGTATATTCCTACGAGCAGTACTTC. It translates to CASSPDRVYSYEQYF.

The chain uses TRBV6-1 and TRBJ2-1; 9 bases map to TRBD1. CDR1 is MNHNS and CDR2 is SASEGT in the germline V gene. CDR3 length equals 16 residues. Germline trimming cut 4 bases from V and 7 bases from J; bases unmatched to any gene: 11. The CDR3 nucleotides read TGTGCCAGCAGTGGACTACCGGGACAGGGAGGAAATGAGCAGTTCTTC. It is translated as CASSGLPGQGGNEQFF.

The V gene is TRBV4-2, the J gene TRBJ2-1; 9 bases line up with TRBD1. The V and J ends lost 2 bases and 9 bases, in that order; junction bases with no gene match: 14. Germline V gives CDR1 LGHNA, CDR2 YNFKEQ. This CDR3 contains 17 residues. In DNA, the CDR3 is TGTGCCAGCAGCCAACCCCTTCCAGGACAGGGGTATAGTGAGCAGTTCTTC. Protein: CASSQPLPGQGYSEQFF.

The chain has TRBV6-1 and TRBJ2-2, with 7 bases fitting TRBD2. J was trimmed by 5 bases and V by 0 bases; bases with no gene match: 0. CDR1 is MNHNS, CDR2 SASEGT, per germline. This CDR3 has 14 amino acids. The CDR3 here is CASSEAGGTGELFF. In DNA form, the CDR3 reads TGTGCCAGCAGTGAAGCGGGGGGGACCGGGGAGCTGTTTTTT.

This chain uses TRBV6-5 with TRBJ1-5; a possible D gene is TRBD1 (5 bases). This CDR3 spans 15 amino acids. V lost 6 bases, J lost 0 bases, and 12 bases lay in between. CDR1 is MNHEY and CDR2 is SVGAGI in the germline V gene. This CDR3 reads CASSLGVVSNQPQHF. Here the CDR3 DNA reads TGTGCCAGCAGCCTAGGGGTAGTTAGCAATCAGCCCCAGCATTTT.

V is TRBV7-2 and J is TRBJ2-7, with 8 bases aligning to TRBD2. Germline V CDR1 and CDR2: SGHTA, FQGNSA. The CDR3 spans 18 residues. V dropped 5 bases and J dropped 3; count of bases not matched to a gene: 18. The CDR3 reads CASSLGPVGRGADYEQYF. In DNA, the CDR3 is TGTGCCAGCAGCCTCGGACCGGTGGGGCGGGGGGCCGACTACGAGCAGTACTTC.